The 26 T cell receptor beta chains in this list originate from one sample, sequenced in a study of T-cell reconstitution after alpha-beta-depleted transplantation in children (TCRdb year 2016). The treatment or condition label on this specimen signifies: allogeneic hematopoietic cell transplantation with graft depleted of TCRalphabeta T cells and CD19 B cells. Libraries were constructed by PCR. The instrument was an Illumina HiSeq 2500. Molecular barcoding was employed in the preparation of TCR libraries, with unique molecular identifiers being used to normalize TCRbeta repertoire quantification. Starting from the raw public reads, TCRdb applied fastp trimming at Q25, assembled clones with MiXCR and retained in-frame beta chains. Rows merge per CDR3 protein into single entries with the most common DNA and genes. In all, the sample holds around 490,000 distinct CDR3 sequences, and over 9.5% of those were seen once. Approximately 15% of the sample goes to the ten largest clones.

The source was PBMCs, mostly from graft donor cells, collected 180 days after TCRalphabeta/CD19-depleted stem cell transplant. The receptor source for this set is a female patient aged 2-9 years who had a stem cell transplant for aplastic anemia, so the T cells may come from the graft donor.

This chain uses TRBV13 with TRBJ2-5, with D hard to call. The V gene's germline CDR1 is PRHDT and CDR2 FYEKMQ (reference sequence). Trimming took off 5 bases at V and 4 bases at J, with 11 bases between the two ends. This CDR3 has 13 amino acids. CDR3 amino acids: CASSHNWGETQYF. In nucleotides, the CDR3 is TGTGCCAGCAGCCACAATTGGGGAGAGACCCAGTACTTC.

This clonotype appeared a few times. The chain links TRBV7-2 to TRBJ2-3; D is uncertain. The germline V and J ends were trimmed by 8 bases and 2 bases, with 17 bases remaining between them. Germline values: CDR1 SGHTA, CDR2 FQGNSA. The CDR3 length is 15 residues. This CDR3 is CASGVDRGYTDTQYF. The DNA for the CDR3 is TGTGCCAGCGGGGTCGATCGCGGCTACACAGATACGCAGTATTTT.

The chain uses TRBV7-3 and TRBJ2-1, with D possibly being TRBD2 (7 bases). The V and J ends lost 0 bases and 6 bases respectively, with 15 bases between them. CDR1 is SGHTA, CDR2 FQGTGA, per germline. The CDR3 extends over 16 amino acids. Here the CDR3 DNA reads TGTGCCAGCAGCTTAACGTTTAGGGGGGAGGGCAATGAGCAGTTCTTC. Translation gives CASSLTFRGEGNEQFF.

This clonotype was counted only a few times. This rearrangement joins TRBV5-6 to TRBJ2-3, with a weak D call TRBD2 (6 bases). Germline assignment: CDR1 SGHDT and CDR2 YYEEEE. The CDR3 spans 15 residues. V was shortened by 0 bases and J by 5 bases, with 13 bases between the two germline ends. The CDR3 loop reads CASSLGGGTGDTQYF. CDR3 nucleotides: TGTGCCAGCAGCTTGGGCGGCGGGACGGGAGATACGCAGTATTTT.

This clonotype was detected only a few times. The chain employs TRBV5-1 and TRBJ1-2; unclear D gene. V lost 3 bases and J lost 0, with 18 bases in between. This CDR3 contains 17 residues. Germline V CDR1 and CDR2: SGHRS, YFSETQ. The CDR3 sequence: CASSYDLFTRTNYGYTF. The CDR3 DNA is TGCGCCAGCAGCTACGATCTTTTTACGCGGACTAACTATGGCTACACCTTC.

The chain combines TRBV4-2 with TRBJ1-5, with D unclear. Germline V gene lookup returns CDR1 LGHNA and CDR2 YNFKEQ. There are 15 residues in the CDR3. Trimming took off 1 base at V and 6 bases at J, with 13 bases between the two ends. The CDR3, as DNA: TGTGCCAGCAGCCAAGGGCTCGGGGTTGGTCAGCCCCAGCATTTT. Protein sequence: CASSQGLGVGQPQHF.

The V call is TRBV12-3 or TRBV12-4, the J call TRBJ2-5; D is uncertain. The CDR3 totals 14 residues. V lost 3 bases, J lost 1 base, and 9 bases lay in between. The CDR3 DNA is TGTGCCAGCAGTTTCGGAGTGCTCCAAGAGACCCAGTACTTC. It translates to CASSFGVLQETQYF.

This clonotype has a count of ten or more. The chain uses TRBV18 and TRBJ1-2; D is uncertain. V was shortened by 3 bases and J by 8 bases, with 22 bases between the two germline ends. CDR1 and CDR2 (germline): KGHSH, LQKENI. The CDR3 is made up of 16 amino acids. The CDR3 sequence is CASSPWAQIVGRGYTF. CDR3 DNA sequence: TGTGCCAGCTCACCGTGGGCCCAAATTGTAGGACGCGGCTACACCTTC.

In this sample, this clonotype turned up many times. The chain is built from TRBV12-3 or TRBV12-4 and TRBJ2-3; 10 bases fit TRBD2. The ends lost 6 bases at V and 2 bases at J; junction bases unmatched: 8. The CDR3 runs to 16 residues. The CDR3 region is CASSRSSGSNTDTQYF. The CDR3 coding sequence is TGTGCCAGCAGCCGTTCTAGCGGGAGCAACACAGATACGCAGTATTTT.

The gene calls are TRBV5-1 and TRBJ1-1; weak D call: TRBD1 (6 bases). The ends were cut back, 4 bases at V and 0 bases at J, with 19 bases in the middle. The germline V gene has CDR1 SGHRS and CDR2 YFSETQ. This CDR3 is 17 amino acids long. CDR3 DNA sequence: TGCGCCAGCAGCCCCGGGACACTGCTACTACTGAACACTGAAGCTTTCTTT. It specifies CASSPGTLLLLNTEAFF.

The table lists this clonotype with many counts. V gene TRBV6-2 or TRBV6-3 combines with J gene TRBJ1-1; 7 bases map to TRBD1. V lost 6 bases to trimming and J lost 5 bases; unmatched junction nucleotides: 3. The V gene's germline CDR1 is MNHEY and CDR2 SVGEGT. CDR3 length: 12 residues. Here the CDR3 DNA reads TGTGCCAGCAGACAGGGGCGAACTGAAGCTTTCTTT. This gives the protein CASRQGRTEAFF.

The chain is built from TRBV6-2 or TRBV6-3 and TRBJ2-7; 9 bases line up with TRBD1. This CDR3 is built from 15 residues. The germline CDR1 and CDR2 sequences are MNHEY and SVGEGT. V was clipped by 5 bases and J by 2 bases; unmatched bases: 7. The CDR3 is CASSTRDRAPYEQYV. The CDR3 DNA is TGTGCCAGCAGTACCCGGGACAGGGCCCCCTACGAGCAGTACGTC.

This clonotype was picked up a small number of times. The chain combines TRBV18 with TRBJ2-7, with 7 bases aligning to TRBD2. V was clipped by 3 bases and J by 6 bases; unmatched bases: 5. From germline, CDR1 is KGHSH and CDR2 LQKENI. This CDR3 is 13 amino acids long. The CDR3 protein is CASSPLASGEQYV. The CDR3 coding sequence is TGTGCCAGCTCACCTTTGGCTAGCGGCGAGCAGTACGTC.

The chain joins TRBV30 to TRBJ1-3; D is ambiguous. The CDR3 loop spans 13 amino acids. V shed 3 bases and J shed 0 bases, with 6 bases lying between them. Germline CDR1 is GTSNPN and CDR2 is SVGIG (reference sequence). This CDR3 reads CAWRIDSGNTIYF. CDR3 bases: TGTGCCTGGAGGATAGACTCTGGAAACACCATATATTTT.

The CDR3 sequence is CASSSNGRGSYEQYF. CDR3 sequence (DNA): TGTGCCAGCAGCTCAAACGGCAGGGGGTCCTACGAGCAGTACTTC. The chain is built from TRBV7-2 and TRBJ2-7, with 7 nucleotides matching TRBD1. Unmatched junction bases numbered 7, after V lost 4 bases and J lost 1 base. Germline V gene lookup returns CDR1 SGHTA and CDR2 FQGNSA. The CDR3 totals 15 residues.

The rearrangement joins TRBV7-2 to TRBJ2-3; D may be TRBD2 (7 bases). Per the germline V gene, CDR1 is SGHTA and CDR2 is FQGNSA. CDR3 length equals 17 residues. Trimming left V 3 bases short and J 2 bases short, with 18 bases between. The CDR3 nucleotides are TGTGCCAGCAGCTTTAGGAGGGAGGGGGTTCCCACAGATACGCAGTATTTT. Amino acid sequence: CASSFRREGVPTDTQYF. The variable domain in full, with the rest retrieved from reference TRBV7-2 and TRBJ2-3, is GAGVSQSPSNKVTEKGKDVELRCDPISGHTALYWYRQSLGQGLEFLIYFQGNSAPDKSGLPSDRFSAERTGGSVSTLTIQRTQQEDSAVYLCASSFRREGVPTDTQYFGPGTRLTVL.

The J gene is TRBJ2-7, the V gene TRBV5-5; TRBD1 might be the D (5 bases). The V gene lost 4 bases and the J gene lost 2 bases, with 13 bases spanning the gap. CDR3 length equals 14 residues. Germline assignment: CDR1 SGHKS and CDR2 YYEKEE (reference sequence). The DNA for the CDR3 is TGTGCCAGCAGCGATCCAGGGTTAACCTACGAGCAGTACTTC. The encoded protein is CASSDPGLTYEQYF.

This clonotype was counted between two and nine times. This chain uses TRBV25-1 with TRBJ2-7; possibly TRBD2 for D (5 bases). From germline, CDR1 is MGHDK and CDR2 SYGVNS. CDR3 length: 12 residues. Trimming stripped 7 bases from V and 7 bases from J, with 14 bases between. The CDR3 sequence: CASTEGGLEQYF. The CDR3 DNA is TGTGCCAGCACCGAAGGCGGGCTGGAGCAGTACTTC.

This clonotype occurred once. This chain links TRBV5-1 with TRBJ2-1, with 8 bases fitting TRBD1. CDR3 length: 15 residues. CDR1 SGHRS and CDR2 YFSETQ come from the germline V gene. V dropped 0 bases and J dropped 7; count of bases not matched to a gene: 6. The CDR3 here is CASSLAGQGMNEQFF. CDR3 DNA sequence: TGCGCCAGCAGCTTGGCTGGACAGGGTATGAATGAGCAGTTCTTC.

The sample holds a few counts of this clonotype. The chain employs TRBV12-3 or TRBV12-4 and TRBJ2-5; 9 positions agree with TRBD1. After removal of 7 bases from V and 10 bases from J, the junction contained 19 bases not matched to a gene. This CDR3 region has 16 residues. The CDR3 region is CASTWGQGGLQGIQYF. The CDR3 DNA reads TGTGCCAGCACCTGGGGACAGGGAGGGCTACAAGGGATCCAGTACTTC.

There are many counts of this clonotype. The chain combines TRBV12-3 or TRBV12-4 with TRBJ1-5; D unresolved. V dropped 7 bases and J dropped 4 bases, with 14 bases sitting between them. The CDR3 is 14 residues long. This CDR3 reads CASTLPGGNQPQHF. In nucleotides, the CDR3 is TGTGCCAGCACCCTCCCAGGCGGGAATCAGCCCCAGCATTTT.

The chain has TRBV6-5 and TRBJ2-7; D is ambiguous. V was clipped by 0 bases and J by 0 bases, with 12 bases between them. The CDR3 spans 16 residues. Germline V gene sequence: CDR1 MNHEY, CDR2 SVGAGI. The CDR3 DNA follows: TGTGCCAGCAGTTACTCGTGGGTCTATTCCTCCTACGAGCAGTACTTC. It is translated as CASSYSWVYSSYEQYF.

This clonotype was counted a few times. The J gene is TRBJ2-1, the V gene TRBV3-1; possibly TRBD2 for D (6 bases). This CDR3 contains 16 residues. V was shortened by 1 base and J by 3 bases, with 13 bases between the two germline ends. CDR1 LGHDT and CDR2 YNNKEL come from the germline V gene (reference sequence). CDR3 in amino acids: CASSQGGTPGYNEQFF. The CDR3 DNA follows: TGTGCCAGCAGCCAAGGCGGGACGCCTGGCTACAATGAGCAGTTCTTC.

The sample holds a few counts of this clonotype. The chain joins TRBV25-1 to TRBJ2-7; no clear D gene. The CDR3 consists of 11 residues. Per germline, CDR1 MGHDK and CDR2 SYGVNS. The ends were cut back, 1 base at V and 2 bases at J, with 0 bases in the middle. The CDR3 DNA is TGTGCCAGCAGTGAATCCTACGAGCAGTACTTC. Its translation is CASSESYEQYF.

This chain joins TRBV11-3 and TRBJ2-3; TRBD1 might be the D (6 bases). Germline V gene lookup returns CDR1 SGHNT and CDR2 YENEEA. Trimming removed 5 bases at V and 7 bases at J, with 22 bases between. The CDR3 length is 16 residues. CDR3 bases: TGTGCCAGCAGCCAACCCCAGACAGGCCCTAGGAATACGCAGTATTTT. Residues: CASSQPQTGPRNTQYF.

A few counts support this clonotype. DNA for the CDR3: TGCAGTGCAGGGGACTTTACAGATACGCAGTATTTT. Translated, it gives CSAGDFTDTQYF. The rearrangement links TRBV20-1 to TRBJ2-3; maybe TRBD2 (6 bases). The CDR3 totals 12 residues. Trimming shortened V by 6 bases and J by 3 bases, and 10 bases separated the two germline ends. CDR1 and CDR2 from the germline V gene are DFQATT and SNEGSKA (reference sequence).